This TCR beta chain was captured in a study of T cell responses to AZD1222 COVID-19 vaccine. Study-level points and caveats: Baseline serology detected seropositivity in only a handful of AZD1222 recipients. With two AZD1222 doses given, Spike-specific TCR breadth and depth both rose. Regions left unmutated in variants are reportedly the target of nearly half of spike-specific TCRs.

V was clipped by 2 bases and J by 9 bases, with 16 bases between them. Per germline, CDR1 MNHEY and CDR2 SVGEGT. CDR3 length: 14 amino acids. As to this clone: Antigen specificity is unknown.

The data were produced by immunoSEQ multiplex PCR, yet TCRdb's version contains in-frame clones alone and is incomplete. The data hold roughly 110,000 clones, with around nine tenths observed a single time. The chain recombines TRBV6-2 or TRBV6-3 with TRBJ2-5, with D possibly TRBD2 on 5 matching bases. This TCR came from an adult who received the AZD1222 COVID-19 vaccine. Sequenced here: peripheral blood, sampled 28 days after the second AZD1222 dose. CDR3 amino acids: CASSYGSLPEAQYF. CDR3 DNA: TGTGCCAGCAGTTACGGGAGTCTCCCGGAGGCCCAGTACTTC.